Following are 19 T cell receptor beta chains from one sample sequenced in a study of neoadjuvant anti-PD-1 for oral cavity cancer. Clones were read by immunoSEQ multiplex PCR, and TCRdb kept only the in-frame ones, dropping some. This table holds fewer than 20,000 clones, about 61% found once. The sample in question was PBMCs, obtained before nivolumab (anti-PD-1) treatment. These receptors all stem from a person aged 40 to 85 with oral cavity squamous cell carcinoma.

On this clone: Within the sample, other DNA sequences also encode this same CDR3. CDR3 bases: TGTGCCAGCAGTTACTCAGACGGAAGCAATCAGCCCCAGCATTTT. Translated, it gives CASSYSDGSNQPQHF. V and J are TRBV6-5 and TRBJ1-5; D gene unclear. Trimming pared 0 bases from V and 1 base from J, leaving 7 bases between. Germline CDR1 is MNHEY and CDR2 is SVGAGI. CDR3 length: 15 residues.

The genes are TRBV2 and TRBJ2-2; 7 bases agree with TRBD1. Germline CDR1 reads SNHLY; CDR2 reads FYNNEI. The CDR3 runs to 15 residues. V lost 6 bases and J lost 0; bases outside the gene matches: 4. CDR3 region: CASRTGTANTGELFF. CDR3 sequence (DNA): TGTGCCAGCAGGACCGGGACAGCGAACACCGGGGAGCTGTTTTTT.

The CDR3 sequence is CSAPPRETQYF. CDR3 nucleotide sequence: TGCAGTGCCCCCCCCAGAGAGACCCAGTACTTC. The chain recombines TRBV20-1 with TRBJ2-5; D is uncertain. Trimming pared 6 bases from V and 4 bases from J, leaving 9 bases between. CDR3 length: 11 amino acids. Germline-derived CDR1 and CDR2 are DFQATT and SNEGSKA (reference sequence).

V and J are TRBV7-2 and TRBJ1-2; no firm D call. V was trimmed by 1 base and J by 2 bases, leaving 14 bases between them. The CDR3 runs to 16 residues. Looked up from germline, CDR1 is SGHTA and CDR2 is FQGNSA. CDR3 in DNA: TGTGCCAGCAGCTTAGTAGCGGATCCAGAGAACTATGGCTACACCTTC. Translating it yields CASSLVADPENYGYTF.

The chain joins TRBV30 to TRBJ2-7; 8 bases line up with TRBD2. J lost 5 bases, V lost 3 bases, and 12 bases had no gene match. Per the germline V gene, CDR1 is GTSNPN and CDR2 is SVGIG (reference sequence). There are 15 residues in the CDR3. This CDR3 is CAWSRLERETNEQYF. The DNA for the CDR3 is TGTGCCTGGAGCCGACTGGAGCGGGAGACCAACGAGCAGTACTTC.

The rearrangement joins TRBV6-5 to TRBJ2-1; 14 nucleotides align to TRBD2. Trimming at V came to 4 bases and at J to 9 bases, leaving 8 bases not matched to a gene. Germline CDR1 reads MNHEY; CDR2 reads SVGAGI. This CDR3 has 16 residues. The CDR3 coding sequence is TGTGCCAGCAGTTCCCCGACTAGCGGGAGGGAAGGTGAGCAGTTCTTC. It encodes CASSSPTSGREGEQFF.

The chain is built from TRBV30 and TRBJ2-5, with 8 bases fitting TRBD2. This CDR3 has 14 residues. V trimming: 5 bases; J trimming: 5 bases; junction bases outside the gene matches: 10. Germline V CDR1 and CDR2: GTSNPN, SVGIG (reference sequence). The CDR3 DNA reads TGTGCCTGGGACGTAGCGGGAAGGTTGGAGACCCAGTACTTC. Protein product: CAWDVAGRLETQYF.

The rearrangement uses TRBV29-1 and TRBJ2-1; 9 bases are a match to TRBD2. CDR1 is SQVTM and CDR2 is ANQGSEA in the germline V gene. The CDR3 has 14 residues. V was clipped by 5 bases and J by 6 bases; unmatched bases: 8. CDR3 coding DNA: TGCAGCGTTCTTAGCGGGAGAACCACCAATGAGCAGTTCTTC. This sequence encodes CSVLSGRTTNEQFF.

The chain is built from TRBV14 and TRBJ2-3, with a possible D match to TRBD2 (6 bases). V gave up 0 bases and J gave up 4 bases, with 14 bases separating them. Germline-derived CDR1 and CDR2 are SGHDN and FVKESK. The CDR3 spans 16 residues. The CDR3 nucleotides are TGTGCCAGCAGCCAAGATTTTAGCTGGGGGGCAGATACGCAGTATTTT. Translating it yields CASSQDFSWGADTQYF.

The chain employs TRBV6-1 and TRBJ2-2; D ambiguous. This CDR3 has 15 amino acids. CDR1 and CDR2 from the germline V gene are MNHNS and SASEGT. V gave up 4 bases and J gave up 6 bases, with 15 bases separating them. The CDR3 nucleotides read TGTGCCAGCAGTGCAGAGGTGATTGGAGCCGGGGAGCTGTTTTTT. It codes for CASSAEVIGAGELFF.

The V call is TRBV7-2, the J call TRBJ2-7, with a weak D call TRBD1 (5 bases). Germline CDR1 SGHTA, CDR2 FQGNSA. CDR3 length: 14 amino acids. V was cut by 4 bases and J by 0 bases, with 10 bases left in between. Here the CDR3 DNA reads TGTGCCAGCAGCTCCAGTGGGGCCTCCTACGAGCAGTACTTC. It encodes CASSSSGASYEQYF.

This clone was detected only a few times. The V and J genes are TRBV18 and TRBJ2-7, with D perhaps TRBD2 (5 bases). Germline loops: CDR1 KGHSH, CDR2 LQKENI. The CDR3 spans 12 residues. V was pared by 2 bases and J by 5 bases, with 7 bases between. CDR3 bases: TGTGCCAGCTCACCATCGGGGAACGAGCAGTACTTC. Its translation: CASSPSGNEQYF.

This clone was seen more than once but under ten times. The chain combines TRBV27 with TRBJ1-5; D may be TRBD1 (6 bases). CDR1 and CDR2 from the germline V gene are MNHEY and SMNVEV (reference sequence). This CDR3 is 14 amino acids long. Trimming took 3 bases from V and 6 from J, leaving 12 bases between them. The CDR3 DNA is TGTGCCAGCAGTTTTGTACAGGGCACTCAGCCCCAGCATTTT. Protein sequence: CASSFVQGTQPQHF.

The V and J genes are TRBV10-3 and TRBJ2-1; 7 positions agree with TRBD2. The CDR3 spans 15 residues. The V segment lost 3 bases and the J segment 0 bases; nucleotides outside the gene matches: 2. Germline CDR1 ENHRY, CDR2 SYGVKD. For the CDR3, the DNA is TGTGCCATCAGTGACTCGGGAGGCTCCTACAATGAGCAGTTCTTC. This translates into CAISDSGGSYNEQFF.

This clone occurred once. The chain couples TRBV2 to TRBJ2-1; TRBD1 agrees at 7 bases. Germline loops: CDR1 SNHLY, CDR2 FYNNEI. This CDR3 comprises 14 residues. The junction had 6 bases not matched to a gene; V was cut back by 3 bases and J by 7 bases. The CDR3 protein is CASSEGQLWNEQFF. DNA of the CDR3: TGTGCCAGCAGTGAGGGACAGCTATGGAATGAGCAGTTCTTC.

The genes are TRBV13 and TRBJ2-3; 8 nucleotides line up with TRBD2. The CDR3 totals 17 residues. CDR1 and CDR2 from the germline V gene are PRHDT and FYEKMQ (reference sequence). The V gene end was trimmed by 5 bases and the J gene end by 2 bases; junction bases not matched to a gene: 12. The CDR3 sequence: CASSAGGQFSFTDTQYF. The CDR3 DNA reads TGTGCCAGCAGCGCGGGAGGACAGTTTTCATTCACAGATACGCAGTATTTT.

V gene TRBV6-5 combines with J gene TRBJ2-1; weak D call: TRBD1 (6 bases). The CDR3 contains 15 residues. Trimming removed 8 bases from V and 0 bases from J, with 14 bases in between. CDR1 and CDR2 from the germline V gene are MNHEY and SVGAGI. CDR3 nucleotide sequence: TGTGCCAGCGCCCAGGGGAGTTCCTCCTACAATGAGCAGTTCTTC. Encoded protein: CASAQGSSSYNEQFF.

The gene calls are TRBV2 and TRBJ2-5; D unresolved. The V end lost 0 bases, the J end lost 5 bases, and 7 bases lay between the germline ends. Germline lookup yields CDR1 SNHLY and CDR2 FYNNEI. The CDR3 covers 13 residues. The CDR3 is CASSEAQGETQYF. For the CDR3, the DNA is TGTGCCAGCAGTGAAGCCCAAGGGGAGACCCAGTACTTC.

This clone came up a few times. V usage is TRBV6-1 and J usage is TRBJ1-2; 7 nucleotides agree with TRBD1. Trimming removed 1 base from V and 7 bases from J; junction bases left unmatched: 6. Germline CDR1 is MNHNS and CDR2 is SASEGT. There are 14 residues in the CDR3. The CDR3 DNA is TGTGCCAGCAGTGAAGAAGCAGGGGGGAGTGGCTACACCTTC. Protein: CASSEEAGGSGYTF.